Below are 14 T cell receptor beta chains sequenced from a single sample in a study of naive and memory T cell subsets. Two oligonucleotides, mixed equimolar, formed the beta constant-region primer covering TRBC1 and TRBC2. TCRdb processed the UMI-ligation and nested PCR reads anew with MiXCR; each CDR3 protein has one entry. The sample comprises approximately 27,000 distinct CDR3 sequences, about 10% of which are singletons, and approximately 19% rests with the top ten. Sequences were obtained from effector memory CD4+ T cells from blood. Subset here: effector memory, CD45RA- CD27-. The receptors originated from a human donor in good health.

The DNA for the CDR3 is TGTGCCAGCAGCCCCGGGCGGACTAGGTTATCCTACGAGCAGTACTTC. This encodes CASSPGRTRLSYEQYF. The chain recombines TRBV7-8 with TRBJ2-7; the match to TRBD2 covers 7 bases. Unmatched junction bases numbered 11, after V lost 5 bases and J lost 1 base. This CDR3 is built from 16 residues. CDR1 and CDR2 (germline): SGHVS, FQNEAQ.

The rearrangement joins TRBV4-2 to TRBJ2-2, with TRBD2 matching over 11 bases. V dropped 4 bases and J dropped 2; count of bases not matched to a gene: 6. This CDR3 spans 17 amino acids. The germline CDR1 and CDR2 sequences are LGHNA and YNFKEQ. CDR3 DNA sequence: TGTGCCAGCAGCCCTTATAGCGGGGGGGATAACACCGGGGAGCTGTTTTTT. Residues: CASSPYSGGDNTGELFF.

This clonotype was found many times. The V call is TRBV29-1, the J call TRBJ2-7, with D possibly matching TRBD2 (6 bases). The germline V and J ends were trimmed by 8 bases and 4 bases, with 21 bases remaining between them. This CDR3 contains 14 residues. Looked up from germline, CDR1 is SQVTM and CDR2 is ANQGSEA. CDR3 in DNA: TGCAGCATAAGTCCCGACTATGGAGGGTACGAGCAGTACTTC. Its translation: CSISPDYGGYEQYF.

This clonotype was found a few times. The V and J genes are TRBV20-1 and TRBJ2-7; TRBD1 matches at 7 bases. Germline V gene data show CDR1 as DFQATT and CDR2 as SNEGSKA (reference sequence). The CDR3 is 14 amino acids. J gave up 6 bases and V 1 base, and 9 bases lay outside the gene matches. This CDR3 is CSARALTGTVEQYF. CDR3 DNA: TGCAGTGCTAGAGCTCTGACAGGGACCGTCGAGCAGTACTTC.

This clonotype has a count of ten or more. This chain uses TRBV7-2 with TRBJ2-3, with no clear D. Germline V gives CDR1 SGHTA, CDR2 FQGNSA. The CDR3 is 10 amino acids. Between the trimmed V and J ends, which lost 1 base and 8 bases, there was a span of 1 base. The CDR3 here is CASSLGTQYF. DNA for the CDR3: TGTGCCAGCAGCTTAGGTACGCAGTATTTT.

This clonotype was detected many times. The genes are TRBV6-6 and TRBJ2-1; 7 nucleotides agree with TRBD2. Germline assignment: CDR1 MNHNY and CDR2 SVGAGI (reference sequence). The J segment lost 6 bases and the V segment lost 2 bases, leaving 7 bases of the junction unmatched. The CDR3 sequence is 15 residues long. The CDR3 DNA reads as TGTGCCAGCAGTTACGGCGGCGGGAGACCCAATGAGCAGTTCTTC. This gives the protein CASSYGGGRPNEQFF.

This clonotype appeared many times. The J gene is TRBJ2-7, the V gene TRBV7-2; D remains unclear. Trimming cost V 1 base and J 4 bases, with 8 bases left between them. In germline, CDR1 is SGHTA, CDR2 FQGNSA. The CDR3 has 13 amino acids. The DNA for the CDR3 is TGTGCCAGCAGCTTAGTGGGAACTTACGAGCAGTACTTC. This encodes CASSLVGTYEQYF.

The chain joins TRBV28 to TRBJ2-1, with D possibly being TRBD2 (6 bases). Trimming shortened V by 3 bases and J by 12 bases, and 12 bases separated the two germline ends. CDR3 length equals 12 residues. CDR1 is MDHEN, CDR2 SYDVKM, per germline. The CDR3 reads CASSLGLSAQFF. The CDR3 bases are TGTGCCAGCAGTTTGGGACTTTCGGCGCAGTTCTTC.

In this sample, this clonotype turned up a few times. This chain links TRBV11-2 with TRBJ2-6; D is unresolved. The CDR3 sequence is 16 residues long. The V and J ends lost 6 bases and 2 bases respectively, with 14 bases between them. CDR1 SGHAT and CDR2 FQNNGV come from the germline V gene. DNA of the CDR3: TGTGCCAGCAGGCCACTCCTTGGGACTGGGGCCAACGTCCTGACTTTC. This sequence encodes CASRPLLGTGANVLTF.

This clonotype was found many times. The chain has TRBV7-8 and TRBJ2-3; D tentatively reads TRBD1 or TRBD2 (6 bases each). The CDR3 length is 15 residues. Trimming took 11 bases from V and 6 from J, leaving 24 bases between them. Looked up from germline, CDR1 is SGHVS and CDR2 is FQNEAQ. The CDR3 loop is CACSGARRTGDTQYF. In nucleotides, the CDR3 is TGTGCCTGCTCGGGGGCGCGGCGGACTGGGGATACGCAGTATTTT.

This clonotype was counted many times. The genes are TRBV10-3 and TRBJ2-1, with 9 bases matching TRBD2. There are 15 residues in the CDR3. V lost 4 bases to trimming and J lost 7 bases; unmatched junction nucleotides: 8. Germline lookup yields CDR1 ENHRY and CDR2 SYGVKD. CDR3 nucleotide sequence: TGTGCCATCAGTGGCGAGGGACTAGCTGTGAATGAGCAGTTCTTC. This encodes CAISGEGLAVNEQFF.

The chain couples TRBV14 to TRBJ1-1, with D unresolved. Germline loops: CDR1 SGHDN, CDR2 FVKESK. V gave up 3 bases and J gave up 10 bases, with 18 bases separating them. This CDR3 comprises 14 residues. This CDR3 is CASSHELQISGAFF. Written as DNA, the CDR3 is TGTGCCAGCAGCCATGAACTTCAGATTTCGGGAGCTTTCTTT.

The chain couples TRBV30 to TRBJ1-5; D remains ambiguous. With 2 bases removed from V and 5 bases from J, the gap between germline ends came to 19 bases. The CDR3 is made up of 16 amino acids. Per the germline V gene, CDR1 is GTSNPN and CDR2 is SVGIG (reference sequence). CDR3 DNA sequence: TGTGCCTGGAGTAAGGGAATCGGGTATAGGGATCAGCCCCAGCATTTT. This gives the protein CAWSKGIGYRDQPQHF.

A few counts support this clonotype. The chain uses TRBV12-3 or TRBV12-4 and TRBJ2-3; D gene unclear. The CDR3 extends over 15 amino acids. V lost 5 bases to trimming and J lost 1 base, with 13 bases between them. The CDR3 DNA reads TGTGCCAGCAGTCGCTACCGTGAGGGCACAGATACGCAGTATTTT. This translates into CASSRYREGTDTQYF.